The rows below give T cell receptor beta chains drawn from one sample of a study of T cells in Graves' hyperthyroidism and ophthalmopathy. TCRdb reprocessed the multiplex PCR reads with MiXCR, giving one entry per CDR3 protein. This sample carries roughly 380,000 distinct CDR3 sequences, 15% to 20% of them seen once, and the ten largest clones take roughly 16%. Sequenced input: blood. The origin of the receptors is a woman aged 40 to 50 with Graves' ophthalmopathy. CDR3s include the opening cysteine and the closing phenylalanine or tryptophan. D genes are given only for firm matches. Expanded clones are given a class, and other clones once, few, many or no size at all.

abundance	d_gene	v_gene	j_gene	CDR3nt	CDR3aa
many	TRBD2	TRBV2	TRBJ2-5	TGTGCCAGCAGTGAAGAGCGAGCGGGAGGGCGGGAGACCCAGTACTTC	CASSEERAGGRETQYF
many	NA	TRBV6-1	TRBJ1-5	TGTGCCAGCAGGAACGCAGGGAGCAATCAGCCCCAGCATTTT	CASRNAGSNQPQHF
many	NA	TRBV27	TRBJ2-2	TGTGCCAGCAGTCCAAAGGAGACCGGGGAGCTGTTTTTT	CASSPKETGELFF
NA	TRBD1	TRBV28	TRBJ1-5	TGTGCCAGCAGTGCGACAGGGACGAAGTATCAGCCCCAGCATTTT	CASSATGTKYQPQHF
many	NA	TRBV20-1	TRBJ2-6	TGCAGTGCACTTCCGGGGGCAGGGATGGGCGCTGGGGCCAACGTCCTGACTTTC	CSALPGAGMGAGANVLTF
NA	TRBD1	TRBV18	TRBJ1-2	TGTGCCAGCTCACCACCGAACAGGGGCCTCGTTGGCTACACCTTC	CASSPPNRGLVGYTF
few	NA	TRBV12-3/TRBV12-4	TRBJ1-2	TGTGCCAGCAGAGGAGGACGGCGCAGTGGCTACACCTTC	CASRGGRRSGYTF
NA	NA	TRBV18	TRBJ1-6	TGTGCCAGCTCCCAGCTCGGGGAACATAATTCACCCCTCCACTTT	CASSQLGEHNSPLHF
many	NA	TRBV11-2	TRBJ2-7	TGTGCCAGCAGCTTAGATATGACCCTTTACGAGCAGTACTTC	CASSLDMTLYEQYF
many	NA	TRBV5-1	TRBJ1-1	TGCGCCAGCAGCGCCATACAGGGATGGGACACTGAAGCTTTCTTT	CASSAIQGWDTEAFF
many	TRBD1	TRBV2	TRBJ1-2	TGTGCCACCGAGACTACAGGGGAGAGGGGTTATGGCTACACCTTC	CATETTGERGYGYTF
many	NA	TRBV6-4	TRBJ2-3	TGTGCCAGCAGTGACTTCCCCGGATGGGATACGCAGTATTTT	CASSDFPGWDTQYF
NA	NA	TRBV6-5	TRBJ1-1	TGTGCCAGCAGTTACGTGGGACGGCTGAACACTGAAGCTTTCTTT	CASSYVGRLNTEAFF
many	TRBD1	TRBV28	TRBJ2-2	TGTGCCAGCAGCCTGGACAGGGGTGGTGGGGAGCTGTTTTTT	CASSLDRGGGELFF
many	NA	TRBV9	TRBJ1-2	TGTGCCAGCAGCGCGGGACTTTGGGATGGCTACACCTTC	CASSAGLWDGYTF
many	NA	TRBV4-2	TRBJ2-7	TGTGCCAGCAACCAACAGGCGGGCCCAAGCTCCTACGAGCAGTACTTC	CASNQQAGPSSYEQYF
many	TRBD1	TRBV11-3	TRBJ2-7	TGTGCCAGCAGTCGAACCTCCGGGACAGGATACTTC	CASSRTSGTGYF
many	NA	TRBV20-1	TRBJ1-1	TGCAGTGCTAGGTTCGAGGGAGGGGGTATGAACACTGAAGCTTTCTTT	CSARFEGGGMNTEAFF
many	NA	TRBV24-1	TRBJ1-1	TGTGCCACCAGTGATTTGGTGAACACTGAAGCTTTCTTT	CATSDLVNTEAFF
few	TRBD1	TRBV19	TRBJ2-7	TGTGCCAGTAGTCGGGCTGGGACAGTCGTCTCCTACGAGCAGTACTTC	CASSRAGTVVSYEQYF
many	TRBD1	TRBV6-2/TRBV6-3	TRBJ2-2	TGTGCCAGCAGAGACAGGGGGGCGAACACCGGGGAGCTGTTTTTT	CASRDRGANTGELFF
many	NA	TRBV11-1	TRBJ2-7	TGTGCCAGCAGCTATACAGGGAAAGACGAGCAGTACTTC	CASSYTGKDEQYF
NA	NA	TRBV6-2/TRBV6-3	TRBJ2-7	TGTGCCAGCCGGGACTCGCGGCGCGAGCAGTACTTC	CASRDSRREQYF
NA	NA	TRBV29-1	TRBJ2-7	TGCAGCGCAGCAAACAGGGTCGCCTACGAGCAGTACTTC	CSAANRVAYEQYF
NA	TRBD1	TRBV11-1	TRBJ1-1	TGTGCCAGCAGCCCCGGGACAGAGAATTTGAACACTGAAGCTTTCTTT	CASSPGTENLNTEAFF
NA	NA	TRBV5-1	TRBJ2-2	TGCGCCAGCAGCTTGGACAGGACCACCGGGGAGCTGTTTTTT	CASSLDRTTGELFF
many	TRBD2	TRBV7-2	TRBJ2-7	TGTGCCAGCAGCTTAGCCGGGAGGGGGGATTACGAGCAGTACTTC	CASSLAGRGDYEQYF
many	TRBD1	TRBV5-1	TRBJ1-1	TGCGCCAGCAGCCCGAGGGGGGGAGGACAGGGATTAAGTGGCACTGAAGCTTTCTTT	CASSPRGGGQGLSGTEAFF
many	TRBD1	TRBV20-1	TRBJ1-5	TGCAGTGCTAGAGGGACAGGGGATCAGCCCCAGCATTTT	CSARGTGDQPQHF
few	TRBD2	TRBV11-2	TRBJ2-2	TGTGCCAGCAGGCTAGCGGGAGTGTCCCGGGAGCTGTTTTTT	CASRLAGVSRELFF
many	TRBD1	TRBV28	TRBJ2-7	TGTGCCAGCAGTTTACGTCGTAGGGGGCCCCTCTCCTACGAGCAGTACTTC	CASSLRRRGPLSYEQYF